This passage covers 2 T cell receptor beta chains from one sample sequenced in a study of T cell changes during pregnancy in multiple sclerosis. Libraries were prepared by immunoSEQ multiplex PCR; TCRdb keeps only in-frame clonotypes and omits some of them. Among around 80,000 clones listed, 92% were seen once. The sequencing used peripheral blood, collected before pregnancy. The receptor source for this set is a female donor with multiple sclerosis, enrolled in a pregnancy study.

The chain links TRBV29-1 to TRBJ2-2; D is perhaps TRBD1 (5 bases). V shed 7 bases and J shed 3 bases, with 12 bases lying between them. The germline CDR1 and CDR2 sequences are SQVTM and ANQGSEA. This CDR3 has 13 amino acids. The CDR3 reads CSGQGHDTGELFF. CDR3 sequence (DNA): TGCAGCGGGCAGGGTCATGACACCGGGGAGCTGTTTTTT.

The V and J genes are TRBV4-1 and TRBJ2-3, with D tentatively TRBD1 (5 bases). With 4 bases removed from V and 1 base from J, the gap between germline ends came to 15 bases. CDR3 length: 16 amino acids. Germline CDR1 reads MGHRA; CDR2 reads YSYEKL. The CDR3 DNA reads as TGCGCCAGCAGCCTCCCGCGGCAGGGCGGCACAGATACGCAGTATTTT. This gives the protein CASSLPRQGGTDTQYF.